This TCR beta chain was sequenced in a study of control samples from healthy donors and cancer patients. Data came from immunoSEQ multiplex PCR; TCRdb stores just in-frame clones and leaves some out. The sample shows 90,000 to 150,000 clones, about 91% of them seen only once. V was shortened by 5 bases and J by 0 bases, with 8 bases between the two germline ends. From germline, CDR1 is SNHLY and CDR2 FYNNEI. The CDR3 has 14 amino acids. The origin of this receptor is a man between 40 and 49 years old in good health. The chain links TRBV2 to TRBJ1-5; D unclear. Sequencing was done on a sample of blood. The CDR3 DNA follows: TGTGCCAGCAGTAAGGACTTTAGCAATCAGCCCCAGCATTTT. This translates into CASSKDFSNQPQHF.